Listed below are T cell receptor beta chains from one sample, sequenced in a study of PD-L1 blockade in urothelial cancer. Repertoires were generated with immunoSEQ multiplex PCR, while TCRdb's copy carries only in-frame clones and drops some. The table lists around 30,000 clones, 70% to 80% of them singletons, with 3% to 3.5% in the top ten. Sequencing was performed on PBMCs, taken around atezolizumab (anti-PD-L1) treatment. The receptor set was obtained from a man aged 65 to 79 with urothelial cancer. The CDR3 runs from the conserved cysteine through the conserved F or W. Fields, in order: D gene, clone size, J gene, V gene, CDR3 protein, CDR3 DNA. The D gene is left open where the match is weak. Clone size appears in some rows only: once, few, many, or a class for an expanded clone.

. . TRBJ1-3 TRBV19 CASRNLSRGTIYF TGTGCCAGTAGGAACCTTAGTCGGGGCACCATATATTTT
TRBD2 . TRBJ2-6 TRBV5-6 CASSFRGGAGANVLTF TGTGCCAGCAGCTTCCGGGGGGGGGCCGGGGCCAACGTCCTGACTTTC
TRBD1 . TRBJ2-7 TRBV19 CASSPRTGNGYEQYF TGTGCCAGTAGTCCAAGGACAGGGAACGGGTACGAGCAGTACTTC
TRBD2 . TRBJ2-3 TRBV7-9 CASSLSGGSGLSTDTQYF TGTGCCAGCAGCCTCTCGGGGGGTAGCGGGCTTAGCACAGATACGCAGTATTTT
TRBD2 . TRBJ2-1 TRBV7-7 CASSLAGAGVHNEQFF TGTGCTAGCAGCTTAGCGGGAGCGGGAGTTCACAATGAGCAGTTCTTC
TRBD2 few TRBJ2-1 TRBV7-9 CASSARLAGSYNEQFF TGTGCCAGCAGCGCAAGACTAGCGGGGTCCTACAATGAGCAGTTCTTC
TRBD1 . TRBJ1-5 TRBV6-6 CASSWTGDQPQHF TGTGCCAGCAGTTGGACAGGGGATCAGCCCCAGCATTTT
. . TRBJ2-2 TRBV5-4 CASSFSRRGTGELFF TGTGCCAGCAGCTTTTCCCGTCGAGGGACCGGGGAGCTGTTTTTT
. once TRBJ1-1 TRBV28 CASSSTIEAFF TGTGCCAGCAGCAGTACCATTGAAGCTTTCTTT
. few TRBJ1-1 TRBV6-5 CASTTNRVGEAFF TGTGCCAGCACTACTAACAGGGTGGGTGAAGCTTTCTTT
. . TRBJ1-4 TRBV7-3 CASSNSPNEKLFF TGTGCCAGCAGCAATTCTCCTAATGAAAAACTGTTTTTT
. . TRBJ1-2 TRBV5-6 CASSLGGSVYGYTF TGTGCCAGCAGCTTGGGAGGCAGCGTCTATGGCTACACCTTC
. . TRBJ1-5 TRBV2 CASSERQVKQPQHF TGTGCCAGCAGTGAACGACAGGTCAAACAGCCCCAGCATTTT
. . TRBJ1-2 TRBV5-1 CASSLDSGVRGYTF TGCGCCAGCAGCTTGGATTCGGGGGTCAGGGGCTACACCTTC
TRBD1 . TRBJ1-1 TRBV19 CASSTGGNTEAFF TGTGCCAGTAGCACAGGGGGGAACACTGAAGCTTTCTTT
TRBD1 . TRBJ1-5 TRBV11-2 CASSLGTGFNQPQHF TGTGCCAGCAGCCTTGGGACAGGGTTCAATCAGCCCCAGCATTTT
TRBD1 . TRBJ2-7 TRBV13 CASSPGGQTFYEQYF TGTGCCAGCAGCCCAGGGGGACAGACATTCTACGAGCAGTACTTC
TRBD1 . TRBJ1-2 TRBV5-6 CASRLWGGQGENYGYTF TGTGCCAGCAGGTTGTGGGGCGGACAGGGAGAAAACTATGGCTACACCTTC
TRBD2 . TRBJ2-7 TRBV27 CASSPTSGNTYEQYF TGTGCCAGCAGCCCCACTAGCGGAAACACCTACGAGCAGTACTTC
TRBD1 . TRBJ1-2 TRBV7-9 CASSFPGQGRVGYTF TGTGCCAGCAGCTTCCCCGGACAGGGCAGGGTCGGCTACACCTTC